The following is a TCR beta chain sequence with its context. As yet, its antigen is unknown. The data stem from a study of PD-1 blockade in classical Hodgkin lymphoma. Study-wide results and caveats: The study found complete responders had baseline diversity similar to newly diagnosed patients. Diversity in CD4+ TCRs, unlike that measured in CD8+ TCRs, had risen significantly by C4D1.

The CDR3 totals 11 residues. Germline V gene data show CDR1 as MDHEN and CDR2 as SYDVKM. Trimming stripped 5 bases from V and 7 bases from J, with 9 bases between. Time point of the sample: cycle 4 day 1 (C4D1), after five to seven weeks of nivolumab. Autologous stem cell transplantation was followed by relapse in every patient, and brentuximab vedotin exposure varied. Negative selection with magnets was how CD8+ T cells were isolated from the thawed PBMCs. Generated by immunoSEQ multiplex PCR, the TCRdb table keeps only in-frame clones and is missing some. Seen here are about 3,900 clones, about 72% observed once, and the top ten hold roughly 34%.

The V and J genes are TRBV28 and TRBJ2-7, with unresolved D. The sequenced sample was CD8+ T cells from blood, obtained before the fourth cycle of nivolumab. The clonotype was recovered from a human donor with classical Hodgkin lymphoma. CDR3 in DNA: TGTGCCAGCAGTAATAACAGAGAGCAGTACTTC. Its protein is CASSNNREQYF. Full variable domain (missing parts from reference TRBV28 and TRBJ2-7): DVKVTQSSRYLVKRTGEKVFLECVQDMDHENMFWYRQDPGLGLRLIYFSYDVKMKEKGDIPEGYSVSREKKERFSLILESASTNQTSMYLCASSNNREQYFGPGTRLTVT.